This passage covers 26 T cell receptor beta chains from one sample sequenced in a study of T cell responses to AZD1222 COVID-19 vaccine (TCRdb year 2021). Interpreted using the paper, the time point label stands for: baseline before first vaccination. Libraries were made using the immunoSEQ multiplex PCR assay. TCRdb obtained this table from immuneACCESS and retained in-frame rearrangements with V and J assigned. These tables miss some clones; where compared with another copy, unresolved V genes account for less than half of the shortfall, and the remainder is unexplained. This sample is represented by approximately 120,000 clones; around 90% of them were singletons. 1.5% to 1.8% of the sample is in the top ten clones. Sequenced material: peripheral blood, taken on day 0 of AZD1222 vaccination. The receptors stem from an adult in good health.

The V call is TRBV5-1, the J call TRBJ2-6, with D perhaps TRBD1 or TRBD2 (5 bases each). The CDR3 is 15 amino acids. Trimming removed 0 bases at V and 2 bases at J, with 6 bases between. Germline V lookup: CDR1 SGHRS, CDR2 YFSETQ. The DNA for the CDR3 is TGCGCCAGCAGCTTGGGAGGGGCTGGGGCCAACGTCCTGACTTTC. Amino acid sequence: CASSLGGAGANVLTF.

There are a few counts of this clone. The CDR3: CASSPREGGAPEAFF. The CDR3, as DNA: TGTGCCAGCTCGCCCAGGGAGGGAGGGGCGCCTGAAGCTTTCTTT. The chain is built from TRBV18 and TRBJ1-1; TRBD1 is a possible D gene (5 bases). From germline, CDR1 is KGHSH and CDR2 LQKENI. The CDR3 consists of 15 residues. V was shortened by 6 bases and J by 6 bases, with 20 bases between the two germline ends. Together with reference TRBV18 and TRBJ1-1, the CDR3 gives the full variable domain: NAGVMQNPRHLVRRRGQEARLRCSPMKGHSHVYWYRQLPEEGLKFMVYLQKENIIDESGMPKERFSAEFPKEGPSILRIQQVVRGDSAAYFCASSPREGGAPEAFFGQGTRLTVV.

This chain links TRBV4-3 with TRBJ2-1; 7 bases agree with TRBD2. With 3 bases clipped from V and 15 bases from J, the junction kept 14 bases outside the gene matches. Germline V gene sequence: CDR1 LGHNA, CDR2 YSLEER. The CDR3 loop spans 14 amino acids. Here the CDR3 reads CASSQDTTSSRTFF. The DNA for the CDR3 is TGCGCCAGCAGCCAGGACACGACTAGCTCTAGGACGTTCTTC.

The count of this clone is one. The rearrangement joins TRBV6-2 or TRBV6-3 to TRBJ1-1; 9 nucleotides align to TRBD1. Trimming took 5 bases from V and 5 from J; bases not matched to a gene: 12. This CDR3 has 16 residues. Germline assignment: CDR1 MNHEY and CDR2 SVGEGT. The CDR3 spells CASSRDREFPFTEAFF. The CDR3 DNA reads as TGTGCCAGCAGTCGGGACAGGGAATTCCCTTTTACTGAAGCTTTCTTT.

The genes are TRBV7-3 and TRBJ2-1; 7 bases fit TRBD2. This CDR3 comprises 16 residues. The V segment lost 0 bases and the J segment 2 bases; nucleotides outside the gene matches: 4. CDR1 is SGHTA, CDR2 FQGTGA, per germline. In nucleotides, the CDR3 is TGTGCCAGCAGCTTAACGGCGGGAGTAACCTACAATGAGCAGTTCTTC. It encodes CASSLTAGVTYNEQFF.

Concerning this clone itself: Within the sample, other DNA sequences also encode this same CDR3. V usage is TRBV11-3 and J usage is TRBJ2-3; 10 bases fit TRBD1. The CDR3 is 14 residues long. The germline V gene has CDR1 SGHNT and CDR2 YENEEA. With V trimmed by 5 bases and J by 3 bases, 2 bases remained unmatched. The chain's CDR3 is CASSPGQGTDTQYF. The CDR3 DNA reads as TGTGCCAGCAGCCCGGGACAGGGGACAGATACGCAGTATTTT.

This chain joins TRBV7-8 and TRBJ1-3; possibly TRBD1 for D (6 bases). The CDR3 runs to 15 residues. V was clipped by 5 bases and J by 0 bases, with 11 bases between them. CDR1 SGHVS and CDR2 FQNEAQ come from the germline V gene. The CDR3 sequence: CASSPRGRSGNTIYF. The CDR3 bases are TGTGCCAGCAGCCCCAGGGGTCGCTCTGGAAACACCATATATTTT.

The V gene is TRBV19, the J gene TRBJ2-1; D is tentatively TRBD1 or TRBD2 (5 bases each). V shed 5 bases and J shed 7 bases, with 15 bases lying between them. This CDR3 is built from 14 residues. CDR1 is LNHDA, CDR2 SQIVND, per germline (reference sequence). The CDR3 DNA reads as TGTGCCAGTAGTCCCGGGACCTCAGGGAATGAGCAGTTCTTC. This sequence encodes CASSPGTSGNEQFF.

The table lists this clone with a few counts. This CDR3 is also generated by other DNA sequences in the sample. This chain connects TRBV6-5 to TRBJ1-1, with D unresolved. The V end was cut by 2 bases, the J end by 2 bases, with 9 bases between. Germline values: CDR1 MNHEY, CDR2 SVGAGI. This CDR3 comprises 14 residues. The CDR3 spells CASSYRGSNTEAFF. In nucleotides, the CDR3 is TGTGCCAGCAGTTACAGAGGGAGTAACACTGAAGCTTTCTTT.

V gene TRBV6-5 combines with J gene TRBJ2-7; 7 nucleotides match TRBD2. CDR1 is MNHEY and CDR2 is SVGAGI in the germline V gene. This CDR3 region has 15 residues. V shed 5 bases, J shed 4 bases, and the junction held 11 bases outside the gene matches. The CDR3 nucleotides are TGTGCCAGCAGTAGACGTGGCGGGAGAGGTTACGAGCAGTACTTC. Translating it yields CASSRRGGRGYEQYF.

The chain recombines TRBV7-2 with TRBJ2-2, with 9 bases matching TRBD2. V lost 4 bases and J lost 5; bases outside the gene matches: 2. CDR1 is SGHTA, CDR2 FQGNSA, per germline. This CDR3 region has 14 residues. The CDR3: CASSSLAGTGELFF. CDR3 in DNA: TGTGCCAGCAGCTCTCTAGCGGGAACCGGGGAGCTGTTTTTT.

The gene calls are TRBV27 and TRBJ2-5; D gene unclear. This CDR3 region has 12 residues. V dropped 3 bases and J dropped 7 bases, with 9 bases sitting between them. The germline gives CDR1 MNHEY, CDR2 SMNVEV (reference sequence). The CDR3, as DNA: TGTGCCAGCAGTTTTGGGCTTGGGACCCAGTACTTC. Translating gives CASSFGLGTQYF.

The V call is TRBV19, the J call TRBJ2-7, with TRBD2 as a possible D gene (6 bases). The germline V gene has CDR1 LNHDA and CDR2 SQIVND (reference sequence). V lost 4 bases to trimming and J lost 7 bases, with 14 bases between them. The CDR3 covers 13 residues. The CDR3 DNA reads TGTGCCAGTAGTAGTAGCGGCACTAGGGAGCAGTACTTC. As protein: CASSSSGTREQYF.

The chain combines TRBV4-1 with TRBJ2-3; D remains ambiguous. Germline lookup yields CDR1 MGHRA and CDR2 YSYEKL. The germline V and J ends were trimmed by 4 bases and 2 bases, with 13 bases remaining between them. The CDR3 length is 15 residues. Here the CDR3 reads CASSLSSTLTDTQYF. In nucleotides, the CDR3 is TGCGCCAGCAGCCTATCAAGTACCCTCACAGATACGCAGTATTTT.

CDR3 coding DNA: TGTGCCATCAGTGTTCCTACCTCGGGACAGCTAATCCCCGAGCAGTTCTTC. Protein product: CAISVPTSGQLIPEQFF. The gene calls are TRBV10-3 and TRBJ2-1; TRBD1 aligns across 7 bases. Per the germline V gene, CDR1 is ENHRY and CDR2 is SYGVKD. J was trimmed by 10 bases and V by 4 bases; bases with no gene match: 19. The CDR3 totals 17 residues.

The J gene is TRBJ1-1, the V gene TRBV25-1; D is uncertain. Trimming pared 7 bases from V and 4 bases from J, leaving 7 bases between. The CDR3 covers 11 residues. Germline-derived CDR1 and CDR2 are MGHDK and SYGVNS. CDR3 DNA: TGTGCCAGCACACTAGGCACTGAAGCTTTCTTT. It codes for CASTLGTEAFF.

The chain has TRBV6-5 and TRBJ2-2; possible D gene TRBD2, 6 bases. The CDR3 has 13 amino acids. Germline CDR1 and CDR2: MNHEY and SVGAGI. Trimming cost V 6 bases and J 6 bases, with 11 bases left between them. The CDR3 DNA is TGTGCCAGCAGGTTTGGGGAGGCCGGGGAGCTGTTTTTT. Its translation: CASRFGEAGELFF.

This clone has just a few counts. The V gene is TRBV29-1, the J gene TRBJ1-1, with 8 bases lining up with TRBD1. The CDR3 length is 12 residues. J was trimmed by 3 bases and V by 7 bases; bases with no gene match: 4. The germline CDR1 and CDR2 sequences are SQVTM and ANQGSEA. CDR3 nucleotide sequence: TGCAGCGGGATACAGGGGGACACTGAAGCTTTCTTT. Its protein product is CSGIQGDTEAFF.

For the CDR3, the DNA is TGTGCCAGCAGTTCACAGGGTGAAGCTTTCTTT. Its translation is CASSSQGEAFF. The chain carries TRBV6-5 and TRBJ1-1; perhaps TRBD1 as D (6 bases). The CDR3 has 11 amino acids. With 4 bases removed from V and 7 bases from J, the gap between germline ends came to 7 bases. Germline V gene data show CDR1 as MNHEY and CDR2 as SVGAGI.

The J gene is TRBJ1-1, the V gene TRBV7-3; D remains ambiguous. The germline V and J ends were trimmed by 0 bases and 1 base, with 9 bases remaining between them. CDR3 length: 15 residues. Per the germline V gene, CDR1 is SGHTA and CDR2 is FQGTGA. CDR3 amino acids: CASSLTATPNTEAFF. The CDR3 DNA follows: TGTGCCAGCAGCTTAACCGCGACCCCGAACACTGAAGCTTTCTTT.

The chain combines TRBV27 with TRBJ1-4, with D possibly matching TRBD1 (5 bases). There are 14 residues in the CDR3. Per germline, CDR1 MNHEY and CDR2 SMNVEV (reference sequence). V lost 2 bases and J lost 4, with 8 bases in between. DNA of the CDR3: TGTGCCAGCAGTTTAGACAGAGATAATGAAAAACTGTTTTTT. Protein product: CASSLDRDNEKLFF.

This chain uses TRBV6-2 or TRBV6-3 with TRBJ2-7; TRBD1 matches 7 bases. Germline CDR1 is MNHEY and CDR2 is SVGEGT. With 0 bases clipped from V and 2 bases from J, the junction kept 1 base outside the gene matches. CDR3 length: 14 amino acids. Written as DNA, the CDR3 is TGTGCCAGCAGTTACTCTGGGACAGCCTACGAGCAGTACTTC. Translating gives CASSYSGTAYEQYF.

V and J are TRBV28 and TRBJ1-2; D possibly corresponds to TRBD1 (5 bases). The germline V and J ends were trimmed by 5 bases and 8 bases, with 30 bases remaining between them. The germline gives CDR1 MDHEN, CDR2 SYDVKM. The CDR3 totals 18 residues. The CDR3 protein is CASSLTIYRQPRSRGYTF. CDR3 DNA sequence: TGTGCCAGCAGTCTTACCATATATAGACAGCCCCGAAGTCGGGGCTACACCTTC.

The CDR3 region is CSATPHSNRNTEAFF. CDR3 sequence (DNA): TGCAGCGCGACCCCCCATTCCAACCGAAACACTGAAGCTTTCTTT. The gene calls are TRBV29-1 and TRBJ1-1; D uncertain. The CDR3 is made up of 15 amino acids. The germline V gene encodes CDR1 SQVTM and CDR2 ANQGSEA. The ends were cut back, 7 bases at V and 2 bases at J, with 20 bases in the middle.

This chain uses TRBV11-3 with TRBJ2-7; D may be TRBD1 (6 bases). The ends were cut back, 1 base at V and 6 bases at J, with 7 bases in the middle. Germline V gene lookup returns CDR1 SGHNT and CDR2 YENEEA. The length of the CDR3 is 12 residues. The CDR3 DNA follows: TGTGCCAGCAGCTTAGCAGGGGTCGAGCAGTACTTC. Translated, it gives CASSLAGVEQYF.

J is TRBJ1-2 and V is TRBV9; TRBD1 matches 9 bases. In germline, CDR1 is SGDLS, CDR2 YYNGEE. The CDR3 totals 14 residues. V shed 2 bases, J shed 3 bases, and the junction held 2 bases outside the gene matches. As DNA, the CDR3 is TGTGCCAGCAGCGTCGGACAGGGGCACTATGGCTACACCTTC. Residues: CASSVGQGHYGYTF.